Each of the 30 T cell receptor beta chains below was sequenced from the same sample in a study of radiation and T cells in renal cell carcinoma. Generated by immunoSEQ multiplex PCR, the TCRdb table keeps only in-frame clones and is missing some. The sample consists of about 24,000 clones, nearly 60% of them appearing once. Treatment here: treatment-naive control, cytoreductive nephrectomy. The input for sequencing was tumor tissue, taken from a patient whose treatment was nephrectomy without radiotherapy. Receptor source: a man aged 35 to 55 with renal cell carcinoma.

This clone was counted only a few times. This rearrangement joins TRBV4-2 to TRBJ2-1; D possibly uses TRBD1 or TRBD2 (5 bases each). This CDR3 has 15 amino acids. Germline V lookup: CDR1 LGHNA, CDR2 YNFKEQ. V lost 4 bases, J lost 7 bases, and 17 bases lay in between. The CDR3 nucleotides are TGTGCCAGCAGCCCCTGGGACGGGGCGAAGAATGAGCAGTTCTTC. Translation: CASSPWDGAKNEQFF.

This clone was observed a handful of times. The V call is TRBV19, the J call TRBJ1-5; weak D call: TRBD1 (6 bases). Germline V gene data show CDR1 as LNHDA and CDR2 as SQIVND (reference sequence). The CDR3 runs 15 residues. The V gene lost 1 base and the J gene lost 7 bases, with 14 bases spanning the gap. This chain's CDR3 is CASSIVSQGGQPQHF. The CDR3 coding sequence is TGTGCCAGTAGTATAGTGTCACAGGGAGGCCAGCCCCAGCATTTT.

CDR3 nucleotides: TGTGCCAGCAGCTTATGGGACAAGGTCGGCAATGAGCAGTTCTTC. It specifies CASSLWDKVGNEQFF. V usage is TRBV7-3 and J usage is TRBJ2-1; D is perhaps TRBD1 (6 bases). Trimming stripped 2 bases from V and 6 bases from J, with 14 bases between. The germline gives CDR1 SGHTA, CDR2 FQGTGA. The CDR3 is 15 residues long.

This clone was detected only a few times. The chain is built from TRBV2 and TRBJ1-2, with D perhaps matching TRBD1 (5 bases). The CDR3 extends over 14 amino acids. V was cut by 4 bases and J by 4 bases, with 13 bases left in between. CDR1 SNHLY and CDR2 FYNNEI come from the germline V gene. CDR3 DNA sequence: TGTGCCAGCAGTGCACAGGATGGGAGCTATGGCTACACCTTC. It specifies CASSAQDGSYGYTF.

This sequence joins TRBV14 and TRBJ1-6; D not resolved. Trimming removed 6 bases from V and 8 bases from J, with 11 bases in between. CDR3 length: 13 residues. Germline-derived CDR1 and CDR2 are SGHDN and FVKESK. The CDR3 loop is CASRHYRDSPLHF. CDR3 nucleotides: TGTGCCAGCAGGCATTACAGAGATTCACCCCTCCACTTT.

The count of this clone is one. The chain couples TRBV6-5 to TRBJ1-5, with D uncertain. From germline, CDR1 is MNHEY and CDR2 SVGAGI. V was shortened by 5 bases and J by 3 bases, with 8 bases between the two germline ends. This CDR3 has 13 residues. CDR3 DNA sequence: TGTGCCAGCAGTGTGGAGGACAATCAGCCCCAGCATTTT. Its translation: CASSVEDNQPQHF.

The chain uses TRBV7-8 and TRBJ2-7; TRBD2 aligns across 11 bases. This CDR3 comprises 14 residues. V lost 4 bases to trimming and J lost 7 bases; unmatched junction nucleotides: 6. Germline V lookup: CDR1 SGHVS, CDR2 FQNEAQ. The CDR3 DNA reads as TGTGCCAGCAGCTCGCGTGGACTAGCGGGTGAGCAGTACTTC. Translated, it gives CASSSRGLAGEQYF.

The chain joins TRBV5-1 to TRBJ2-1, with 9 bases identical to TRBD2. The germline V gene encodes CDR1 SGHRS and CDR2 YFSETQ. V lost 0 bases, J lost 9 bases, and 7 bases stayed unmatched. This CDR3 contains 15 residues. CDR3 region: CASSLAGGGAGEQFF. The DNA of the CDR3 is TGCGCCAGCAGCTTGGCCGGCGGGGGGGCCGGTGAGCAGTTCTTC.

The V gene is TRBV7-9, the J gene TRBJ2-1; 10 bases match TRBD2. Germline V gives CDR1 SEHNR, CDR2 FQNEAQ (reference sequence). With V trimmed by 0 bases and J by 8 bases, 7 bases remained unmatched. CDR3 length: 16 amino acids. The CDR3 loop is CASSLAELAGAHEQFF. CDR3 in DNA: TGTGCCAGCAGCTTAGCGGAGCTAGCGGGAGCCCATGAGCAGTTCTTC. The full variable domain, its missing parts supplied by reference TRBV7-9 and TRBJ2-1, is DTGVSQNPRHKITKRGQNVTFRCDPISEHNRLYWYRQTLGQGPEFLTYFQNEAQLEKSRLLSDRFSAERPKGSFSTLEIQRTEQGDSAMYLCASSLAELAGAHEQFFGPGTRLTVL.

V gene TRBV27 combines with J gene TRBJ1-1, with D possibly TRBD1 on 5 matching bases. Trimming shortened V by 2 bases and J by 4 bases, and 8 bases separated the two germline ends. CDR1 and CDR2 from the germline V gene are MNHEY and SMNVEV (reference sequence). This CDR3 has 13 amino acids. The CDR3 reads CASSLVGGTEAFF. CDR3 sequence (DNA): TGTGCCAGCAGTTTAGTGGGGGGCACTGAAGCTTTCTTT.

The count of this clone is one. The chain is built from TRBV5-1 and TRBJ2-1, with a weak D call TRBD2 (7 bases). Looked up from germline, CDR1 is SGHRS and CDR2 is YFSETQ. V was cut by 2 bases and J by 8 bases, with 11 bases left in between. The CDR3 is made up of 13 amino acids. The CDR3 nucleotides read TGCGCCAGCAGCTTCGGGGGGCGCGATGAGCAGTTCTTC. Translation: CASSFGGRDEQFF.

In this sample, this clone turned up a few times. CDR3 DNA sequence: TGTGCCGGAACTCGGAGGAGCTCCTATAATTCACCCCTCCACTTT. It specifies CAGTRRSSYNSPLHF. The rearrangement joins TRBV9 to TRBJ1-6, with D unclear. The CDR3 has 15 residues. Trimming shortened V by 10 bases and J by 0 bases, and 14 bases separated the two germline ends. Germline lookup yields CDR1 SGDLS and CDR2 YYNGEE.

CDR3 DNA sequence: TGCAGCTTCCAGGGGACAGGGCTCACTGAAGCTTTCTTT. Residues: CSFQGTGLTEAFF. V gene TRBV29-1 combines with J gene TRBJ1-1; 9 bases line up with TRBD1. Germline CDR1 and CDR2: SQVTM and ANQGSEA. V gave up 8 bases and J gave up 4 bases; unmatched junction bases: 8. The CDR3 has 13 residues. The full variable domain, in which reference TRBV29-1 and TRBJ1-1 provide the parts outside the CDR3, is SAVISQKPSRDICQRGTSLTIQCQVDSQVTMMFWYRQQPGQSLTLIATANQGSEATYESGFVIDKFPISRPNLTFSTLTVSNMSPEDSSIYLCSFQGTGLTEAFFGQGTRLTVV.

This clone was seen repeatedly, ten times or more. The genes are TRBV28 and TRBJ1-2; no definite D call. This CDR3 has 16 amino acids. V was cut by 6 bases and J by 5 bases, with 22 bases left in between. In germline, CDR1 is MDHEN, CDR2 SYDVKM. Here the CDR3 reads CASSYRLSAPLYGYTF. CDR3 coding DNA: TGTGCCAGCAGCTACCGCCTTTCAGCGCCTCTTTATGGCTACACCTTC.

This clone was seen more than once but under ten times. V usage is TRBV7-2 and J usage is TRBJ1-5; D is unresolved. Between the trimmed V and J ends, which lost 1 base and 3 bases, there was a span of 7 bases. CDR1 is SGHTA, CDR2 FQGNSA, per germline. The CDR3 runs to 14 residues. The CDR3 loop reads CASSLELDNQPQHF. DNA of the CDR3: TGTGCCAGCAGCTTAGAGTTAGACAATCAGCCCCAGCATTTT.

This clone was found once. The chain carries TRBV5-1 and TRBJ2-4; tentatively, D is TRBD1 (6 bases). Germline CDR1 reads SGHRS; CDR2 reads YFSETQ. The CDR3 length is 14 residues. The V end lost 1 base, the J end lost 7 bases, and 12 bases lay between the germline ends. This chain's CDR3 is CASSLTGKGNIQYF. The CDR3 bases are TGCGCCAGCAGCTTGACAGGGAAGGGGAACATTCAGTACTTC. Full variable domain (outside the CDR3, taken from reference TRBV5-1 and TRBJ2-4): KAGVTQTPRYLIKTRGQQVTLSCSPISGHRSVSWYQQTPGQGLQFLFEYFSETQRNKGNFPGRFSGRQFSNSRSEMNVSTLELGDSALYLCASSLTGKGNIQYFGAGTRLSVL.

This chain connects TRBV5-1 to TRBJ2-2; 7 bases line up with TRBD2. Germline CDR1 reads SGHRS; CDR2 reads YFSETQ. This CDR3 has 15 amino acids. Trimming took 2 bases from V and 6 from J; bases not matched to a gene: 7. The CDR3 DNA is TGCGCCAGCAGCTTTTACGGGGGGACGCCCGGGGAGCTGTTTTTT. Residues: CASSFYGGTPGELFF.

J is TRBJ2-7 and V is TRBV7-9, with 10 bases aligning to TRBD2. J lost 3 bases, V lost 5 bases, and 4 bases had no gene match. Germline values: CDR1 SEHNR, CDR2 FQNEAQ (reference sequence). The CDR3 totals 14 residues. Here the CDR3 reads CASSPGLAVYEQYF. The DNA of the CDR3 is TGTGCCAGCAGCCCAGGACTAGCGGTCTACGAGCAGTACTTC. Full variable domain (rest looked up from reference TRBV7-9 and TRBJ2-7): DTGVSQNPRHKITKRGQNVTFRCDPISEHNRLYWYRQTLGQGPEFLTYFQNEAQLEKSRLLSDRFSAERPKGSFSTLEIQRTEQGDSAMYLCASSPGLAVYEQYFGPGTRLTVT.

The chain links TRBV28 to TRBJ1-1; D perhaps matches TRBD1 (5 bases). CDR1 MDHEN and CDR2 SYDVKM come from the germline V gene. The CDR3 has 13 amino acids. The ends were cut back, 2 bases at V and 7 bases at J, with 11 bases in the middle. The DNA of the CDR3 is TGTGCCAGCAGTTTACAGAGCAGGGTTGAAGCTTTCTTT. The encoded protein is CASSLQSRVEAFF.

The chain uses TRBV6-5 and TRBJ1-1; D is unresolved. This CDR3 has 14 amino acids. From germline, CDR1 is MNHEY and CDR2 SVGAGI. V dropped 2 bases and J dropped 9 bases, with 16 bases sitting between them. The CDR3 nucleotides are TGTGCCAGCAGTTACGGCGGCGCTTTGACCCAAGCTTTCTTT. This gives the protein CASSYGGALTQAFF.

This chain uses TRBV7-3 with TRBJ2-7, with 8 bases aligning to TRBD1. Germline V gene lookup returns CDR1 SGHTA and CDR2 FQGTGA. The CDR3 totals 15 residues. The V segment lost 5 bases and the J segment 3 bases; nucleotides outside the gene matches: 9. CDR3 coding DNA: TGTGCCAGCAGCCCGCCGGACAGGGTGGGCTACGAGCAGTACTTC. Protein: CASSPPDRVGYEQYF.

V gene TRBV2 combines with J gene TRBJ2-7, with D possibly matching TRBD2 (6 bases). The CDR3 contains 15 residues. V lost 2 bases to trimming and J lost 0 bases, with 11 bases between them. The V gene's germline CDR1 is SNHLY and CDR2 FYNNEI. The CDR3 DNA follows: TGTGCCAGCAGTGAAACCGGGAGTAGCTCCTACGAGCAGTACTTC. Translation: CASSETGSSSYEQYF.

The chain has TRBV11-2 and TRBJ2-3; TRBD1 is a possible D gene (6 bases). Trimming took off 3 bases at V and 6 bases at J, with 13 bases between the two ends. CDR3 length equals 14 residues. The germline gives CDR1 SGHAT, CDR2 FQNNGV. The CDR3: CASSLDTGSDTQYF. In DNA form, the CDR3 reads TGTGCCAGCAGCTTGGATACAGGGTCGGATACGCAGTATTTT. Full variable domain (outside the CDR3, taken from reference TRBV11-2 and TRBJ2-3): EAGVAQSPRYKIIEKRQSVAFWCNPISGHATLYWYQQILGQGPKLLIQFQNNGVVDDSQLPKDRFSAERLKGVDSTLKIQPAKLEDSAVYLCASSLDTGSDTQYFGPGTRLTVL.

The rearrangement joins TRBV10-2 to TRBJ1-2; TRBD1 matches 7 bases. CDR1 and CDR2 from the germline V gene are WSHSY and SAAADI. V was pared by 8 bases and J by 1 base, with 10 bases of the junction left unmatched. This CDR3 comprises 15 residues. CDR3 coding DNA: TGCGCCAGCGGGGGAGGGACAGCGGATAACTATGGCTACACCTTC. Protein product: CASGGGTADNYGYTF.

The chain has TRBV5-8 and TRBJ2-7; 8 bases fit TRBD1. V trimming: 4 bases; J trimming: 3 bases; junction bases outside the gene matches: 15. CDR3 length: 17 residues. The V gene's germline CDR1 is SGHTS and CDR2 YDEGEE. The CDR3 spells CASSLSTGTGAIYEQYV. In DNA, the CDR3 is TGTGCCAGCAGCCTAAGTACCGGGACAGGTGCAATCTACGAGCAGTACGTC.

The CDR3 DNA reads as TGTGCCAGCAGCTTGGGAGCGTTTGGGACCCAGTACTTC. It codes for CASSLGAFGTQYF. The chain combines TRBV5-6 with TRBJ2-5, with D unresolved. The germline V gene has CDR1 SGHDT and CDR2 YYEEEE. With 0 bases removed from V and 7 bases from J, the gap between germline ends came to 10 bases. The CDR3 loop spans 13 amino acids.

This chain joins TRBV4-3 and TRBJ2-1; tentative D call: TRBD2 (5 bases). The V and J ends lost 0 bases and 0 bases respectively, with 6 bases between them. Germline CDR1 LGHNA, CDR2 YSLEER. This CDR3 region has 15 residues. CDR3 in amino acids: CASSQERASYNEQFF. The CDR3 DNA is TGCGCCAGCAGCCAAGAGAGGGCCTCCTACAATGAGCAGTTCTTC.

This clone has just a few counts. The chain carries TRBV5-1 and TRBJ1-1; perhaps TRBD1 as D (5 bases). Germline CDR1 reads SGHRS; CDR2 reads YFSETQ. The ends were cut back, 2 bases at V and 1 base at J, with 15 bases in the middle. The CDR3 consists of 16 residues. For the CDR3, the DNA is TGCGCCAGCAGCTTAAACGGCAGGGCCGCGAACACTGAAGCTTTCTTT. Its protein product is CASSLNGRAANTEAFF.

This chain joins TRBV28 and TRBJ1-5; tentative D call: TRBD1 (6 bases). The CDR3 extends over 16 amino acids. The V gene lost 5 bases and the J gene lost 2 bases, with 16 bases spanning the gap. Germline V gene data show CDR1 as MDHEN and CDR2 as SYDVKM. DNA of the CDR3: TGTGCCAGCAGTCAACTCTCCAGGGGCCGCAATCAGCCCCAGCATTTT. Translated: CASSQLSRGRNQPQHF.

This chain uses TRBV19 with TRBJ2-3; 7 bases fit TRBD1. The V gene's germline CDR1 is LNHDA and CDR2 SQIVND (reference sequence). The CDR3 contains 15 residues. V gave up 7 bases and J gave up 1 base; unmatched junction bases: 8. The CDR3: CASTVGTAGTDTQYF. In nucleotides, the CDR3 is TGTGCCAGTACAGTCGGGACAGCGGGCACAGATACGCAGTATTTT.